This paragraph reports one T cell receptor beta chain. The antigen remains undetermined. These data originate in a study of OX40 agonist ivuxolimab in advanced cancers. Across the study: Of mixed ages from roughly 23 to 80 and averaging about 65 years, the group was 65% to 85% male. Partial responses were recorded for three patients, including one with hepatocellular carcinoma and two with cutaneous melanoma.

Data came from immunoSEQ multiplex PCR; TCRdb stores just in-frame clones and leaves some out. The repertoire includes under 80,000 clones, around 87% of them detected once, and about 3.9% sits in the top ten. This CDR3 region has 15 residues. V dropped 0 bases and J dropped 0 bases, with 6 bases sitting between them. CDR1 and CDR2 from the germline V gene are LGHNA and YSLEER. Overall study findings and caveats: Low normalized T-cell clonal expansion also characterized some of the nonresponders.

This clonotype originated in an adult with an advanced solid tumor such as melanoma, head and neck, liver or kidney cancer. This chain uses TRBV4-3 with TRBJ1-5; D uncertain. Sequencing was performed on CD4+ or CD8+ T cells sorted from blood, taken in a trial of the OX40 agonist ivuxolimab. The CDR3 region has the DNA TGCGCCAGCAGCCAAGATCTGAATAGCAATCAGCCCCAGCATTTT. It codes for CASSQDLNSNQPQHF.